This T cell receptor beta chain originates from a study of regulatory T cells in long-lasting Graves disease. Study-wide points: Lower TCR diversity characterized persistent Graves' patients relative to newly diagnosed patients. The small sample size may have reduced accuracy.

Time point indicated: newly diagnosed GD, antithyroid drugs for less than 3 months. The TCR library was made from RNA that had been extracted from PBMCs in TRIzol. Arm-PCR with iRepertoire HTBI primers amplified the CDR3 regions for these TCR beta libraries. TCRdb recomputed calls from the multiplex PCR reads with MiXCR, one row per CDR3 protein. The table lists about 620,000 distinct CDR3 sequences, roughly 16% of them singletons, with around 19% in the top ten. The V gene's germline CDR1 is SGDLS and CDR2 YYNGEE. The CDR3 has 13 amino acids. The junction had 4 bases not matched to a gene; V was cut back by 7 bases and J by 3 bases. A remark on this clonotype: Its antigen remains unknown.

The same data also went into a second study, on T cells in Graves' hyperthyroidism and ophthalmopathy. That paper states: It was uncontrolled infection, other autoimmune disease, pregnancy or lactation that excluded patients. Clonotypes that were expanded in thyroid above 0.001 mostly appeared in blood too.

The clonotype was recovered from a woman under 40 with Graves disease. Sequencing was performed on peripheral blood mononuclear cells (PBMCs), taken at new diagnosis, from a patient treated with antithyroid drugs. The rearrangement joins TRBV9 to TRBJ2-1, with 7 bases aligning to TRBD2. CDR3 sequence: CASERDGYNEQFF. CDR3 nucleotides: TGTGCCAGCGAGCGGGATGGCTACAATGAGCAGTTCTTC.